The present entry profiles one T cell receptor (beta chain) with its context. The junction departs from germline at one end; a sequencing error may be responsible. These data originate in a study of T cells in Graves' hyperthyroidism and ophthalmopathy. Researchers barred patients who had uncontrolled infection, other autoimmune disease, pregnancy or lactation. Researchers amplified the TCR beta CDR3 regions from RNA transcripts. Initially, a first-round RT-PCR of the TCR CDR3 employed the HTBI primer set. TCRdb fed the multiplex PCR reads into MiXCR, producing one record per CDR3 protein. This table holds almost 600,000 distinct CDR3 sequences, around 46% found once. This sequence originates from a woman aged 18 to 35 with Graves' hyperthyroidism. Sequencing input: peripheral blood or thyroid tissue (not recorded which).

CDR3 region: CASSIGTGGYGQYF. CDR3 coding DNA: TGTGCCAGTAGTATAGGTACAGGGGGGTACGGGCAGTACTTC. This rearrangement joins TRBV19 to TRBJ2-7; TRBD1 aligns across 8 bases. Germline V gene sequence: CDR1 LNHDA, CDR2 SQIVND (reference sequence). This CDR3 contains 14 residues.